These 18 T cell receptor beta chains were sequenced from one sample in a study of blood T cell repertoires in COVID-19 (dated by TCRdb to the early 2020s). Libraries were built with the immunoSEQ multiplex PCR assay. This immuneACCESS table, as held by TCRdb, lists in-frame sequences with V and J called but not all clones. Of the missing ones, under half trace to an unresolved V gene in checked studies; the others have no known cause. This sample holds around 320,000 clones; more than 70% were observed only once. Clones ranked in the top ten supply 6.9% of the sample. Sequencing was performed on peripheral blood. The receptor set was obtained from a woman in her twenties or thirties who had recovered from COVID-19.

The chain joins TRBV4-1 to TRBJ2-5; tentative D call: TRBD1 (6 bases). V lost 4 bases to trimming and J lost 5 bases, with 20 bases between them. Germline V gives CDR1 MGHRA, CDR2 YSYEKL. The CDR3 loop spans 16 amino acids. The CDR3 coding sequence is TGCGCCAGCAGCCCCCTATATACAGGGACCTCCGAGACCCAGTACTTC. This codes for CASSPLYTGTSETQYF.

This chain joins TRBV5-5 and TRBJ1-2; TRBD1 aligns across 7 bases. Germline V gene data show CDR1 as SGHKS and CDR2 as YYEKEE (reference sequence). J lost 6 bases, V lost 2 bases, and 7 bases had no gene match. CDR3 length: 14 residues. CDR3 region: CASSLSGTVNGYTF. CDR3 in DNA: TGTGCCAGCAGCTTATCCGGGACAGTGAATGGCTACACCTTC.

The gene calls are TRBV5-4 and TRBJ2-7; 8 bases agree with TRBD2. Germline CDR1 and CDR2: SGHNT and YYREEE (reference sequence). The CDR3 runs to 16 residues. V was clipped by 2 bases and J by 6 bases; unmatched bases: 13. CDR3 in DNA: TGTGCCAGCAGCTTCGGGGGGATGGGACTAGAACTCGAGCAGTACTTC. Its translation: CASSFGGMGLELEQYF.

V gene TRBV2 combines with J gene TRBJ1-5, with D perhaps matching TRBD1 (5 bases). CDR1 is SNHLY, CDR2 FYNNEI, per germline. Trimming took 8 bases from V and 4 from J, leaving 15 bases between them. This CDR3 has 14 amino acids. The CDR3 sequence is CASSSLTGNQPQHF. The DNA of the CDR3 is TGTGCCAGCTCATCTTTAACAGGAAATCAGCCCCAGCATTTT.

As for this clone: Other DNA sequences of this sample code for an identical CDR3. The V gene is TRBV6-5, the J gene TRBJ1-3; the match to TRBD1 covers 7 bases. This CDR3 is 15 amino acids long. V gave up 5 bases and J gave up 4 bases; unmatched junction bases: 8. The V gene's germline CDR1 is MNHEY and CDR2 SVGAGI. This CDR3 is CASSRQGVSGNTIYF. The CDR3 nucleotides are TGTGCCAGCAGTCGCCAGGGGGTTTCGGGAAACACCATATATTTT.

This CDR3 reads CASSEMTEWNGYTF. The CDR3, as DNA: TGTGCCAGCAGTGAAATGACGGAGTGGAATGGCTACACCTTC. The rearrangement joins TRBV25-1 to TRBJ1-2, with D unresolved. Between the trimmed V and J ends, which lost 2 bases and 6 bases, there was a span of 13 bases. There are 14 residues in the CDR3. Per germline, CDR1 MGHDK and CDR2 SYGVNS.

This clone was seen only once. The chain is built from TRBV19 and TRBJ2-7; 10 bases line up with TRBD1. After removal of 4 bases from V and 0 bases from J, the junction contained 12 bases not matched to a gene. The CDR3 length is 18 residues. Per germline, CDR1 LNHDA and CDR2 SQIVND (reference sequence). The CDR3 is CASSNPTGTGVNSYEQYF. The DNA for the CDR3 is TGTGCCAGTAGTAATCCGACGGGGACAGGGGTTAACTCCTACGAGCAGTACTTC.

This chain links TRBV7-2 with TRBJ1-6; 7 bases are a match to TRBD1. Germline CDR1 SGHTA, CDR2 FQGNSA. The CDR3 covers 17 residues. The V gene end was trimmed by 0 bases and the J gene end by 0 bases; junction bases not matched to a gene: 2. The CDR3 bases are TGTGCCAGCAGCTTAGCCGGGGACAGCTCCTATAATTCACCCCTCCACTTT. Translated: CASSLAGDSSYNSPLHF.

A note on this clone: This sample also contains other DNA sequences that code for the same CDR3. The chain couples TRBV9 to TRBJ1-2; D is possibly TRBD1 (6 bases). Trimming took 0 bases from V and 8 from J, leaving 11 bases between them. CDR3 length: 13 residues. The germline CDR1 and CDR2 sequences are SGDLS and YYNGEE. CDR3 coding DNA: TGTGCCAGCAGCGTAGAACAGGGCCGAGGCTACACCTTC. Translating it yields CASSVEQGRGYTF. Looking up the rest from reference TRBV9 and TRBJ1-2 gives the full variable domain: DSGVTQTPKHLITATGQRVTLRCSPRSGDLSVYWYQQSLDQGLQFLIQYYNGEERAKGNILERFSAQQFPDLHSELNLSSLELGDSALYFCASSVEQGRGYTFGSGTRLTVV.

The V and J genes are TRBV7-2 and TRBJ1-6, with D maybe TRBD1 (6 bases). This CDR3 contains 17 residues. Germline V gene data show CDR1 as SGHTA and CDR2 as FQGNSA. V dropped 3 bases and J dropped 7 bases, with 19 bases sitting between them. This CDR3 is CASSLSAVGGPNSPLHF. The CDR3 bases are TGTGCCAGCAGCTTGAGTGCAGTCGGGGGGCCCAATTCACCCCTCCACTTT.

The CDR3 DNA follows: TGTGCCAGCAGTACAGACAGCATCTATGGCTACACCTTC. Translating it yields CASSTDSIYGYTF. The V gene is TRBV7-8, the J gene TRBJ1-2; tentative D call: TRBD1 (5 bases). V was clipped by 6 bases and J by 4 bases, with 12 bases between them. This CDR3 comprises 13 residues. Germline lookup yields CDR1 SGHVS and CDR2 FQNEAQ.

CDR3: CASSGTGRYGYTF. The CDR3 nucleotides are TGTGCCAGCAGTGGGACAGGACGCTATGGCTACACCTTC. The chain uses TRBV2 and TRBJ1-2; 7 bases line up with TRBD1. The CDR3 totals 13 residues. J lost 4 bases, V lost 4 bases, and 3 bases had no gene match. Germline CDR1 SNHLY, CDR2 FYNNEI.

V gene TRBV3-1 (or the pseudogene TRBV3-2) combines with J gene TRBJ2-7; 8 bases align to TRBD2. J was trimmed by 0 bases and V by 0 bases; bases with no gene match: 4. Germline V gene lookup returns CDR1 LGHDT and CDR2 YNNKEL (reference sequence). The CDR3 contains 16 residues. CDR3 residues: CASSQDLTSGSYEQYF. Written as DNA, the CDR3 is TGTGCCAGCAGCCAAGATCTCACTAGCGGCTCCTACGAGCAGTACTTC.

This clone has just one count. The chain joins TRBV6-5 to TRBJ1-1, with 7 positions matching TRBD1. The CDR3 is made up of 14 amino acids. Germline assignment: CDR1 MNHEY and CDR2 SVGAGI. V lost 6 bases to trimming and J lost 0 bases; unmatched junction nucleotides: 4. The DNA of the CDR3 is TGTGCCAGCAGCAGGGGGAGTATGAACACTGAAGCTTTCTTT. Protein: CASSRGSMNTEAFF.

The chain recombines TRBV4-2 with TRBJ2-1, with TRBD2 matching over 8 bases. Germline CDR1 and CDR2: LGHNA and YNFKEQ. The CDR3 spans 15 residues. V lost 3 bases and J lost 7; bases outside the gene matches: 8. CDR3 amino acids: CASSHERGSRNEQFF. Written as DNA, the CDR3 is TGTGCCAGCAGCCACGAGCGGGGGAGTAGGAATGAGCAGTTCTTC.

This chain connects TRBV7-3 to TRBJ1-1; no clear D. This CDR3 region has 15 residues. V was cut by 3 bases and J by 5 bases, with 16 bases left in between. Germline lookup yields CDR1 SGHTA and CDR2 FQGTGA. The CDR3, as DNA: TGTGCCAGCAGCTTGACCCAGGTCCCGGGAACTGAAGCTTTCTTT. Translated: CASSLTQVPGTEAFF.

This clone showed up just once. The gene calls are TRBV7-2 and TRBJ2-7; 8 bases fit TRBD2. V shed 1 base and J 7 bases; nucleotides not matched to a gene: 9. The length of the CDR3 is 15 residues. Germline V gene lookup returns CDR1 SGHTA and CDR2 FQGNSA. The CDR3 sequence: CASSLVTGGRGEQYF. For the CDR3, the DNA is TGTGCCAGCAGCTTAGTGACGGGGGGGCGTGGAGAGCAGTACTTC.

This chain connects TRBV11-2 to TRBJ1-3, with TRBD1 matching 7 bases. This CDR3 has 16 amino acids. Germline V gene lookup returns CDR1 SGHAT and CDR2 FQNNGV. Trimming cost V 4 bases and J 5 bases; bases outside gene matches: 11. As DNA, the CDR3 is TGTGCCAGCAGCTCTATATCCGGGACAGAACGAAACACCATATATTTT. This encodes CASSSISGTERNTIYF.